This T cell receptor (beta chain) came from a study of blood T cell repertoires in COVID-19. Looking at the study overall: The analysed material was cDNA or gDNA that came from T cells, B-cell-depleted T cells, or PBMCs.

Original analysis: Nucleated cell number was recorded as an estimate derived from reference gene primer amplification. Generated by immunoSEQ multiplex PCR, the TCRdb table keeps only in-frame clones and is missing some. V and J calls and clone size come straight from that table; D and trimming were deduced from the DNA. This table has 100,000 to 150,000 clones, approximately 74% appearing once. The length of the CDR3 is 14 residues. Germline V gives CDR1 SNHLY, CDR2 FYNNEI. V lost 3 bases and J lost 2, with 10 bases in between. Sequencing used peripheral blood. The sequence came from a man aged 55 to 70 with acute or convalescent COVID-19. The chain combines TRBV2 with TRBJ1-1, with D unresolved. The CDR3 sequence is CASSEWRPNTEAFF. The CDR3 nucleotides are TGTGCCAGCAGTGAGTGGCGGCCCAACACTGAAGCTTTCTTT.